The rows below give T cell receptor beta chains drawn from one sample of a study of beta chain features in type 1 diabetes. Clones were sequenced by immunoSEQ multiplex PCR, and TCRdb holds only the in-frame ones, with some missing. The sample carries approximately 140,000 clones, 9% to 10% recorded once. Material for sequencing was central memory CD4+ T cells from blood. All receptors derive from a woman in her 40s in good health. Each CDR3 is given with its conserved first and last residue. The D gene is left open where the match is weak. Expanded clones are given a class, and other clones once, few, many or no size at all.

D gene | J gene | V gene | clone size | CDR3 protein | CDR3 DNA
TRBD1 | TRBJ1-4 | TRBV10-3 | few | CAISVDRGKLFF | TGTGCCATCAGTGTTGACAGGGGAAAACTGTTTTTT
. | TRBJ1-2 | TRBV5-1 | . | CASSFGTQGYTF | TGCGCCAGCAGCTTCGGGACTCAGGGCTACACCTTC
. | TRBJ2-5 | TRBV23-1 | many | CASSQSSGQETQYF | TGCGCCAGCAGTCAATCGTCGGGGCAAGAGACCCAGTACTTC
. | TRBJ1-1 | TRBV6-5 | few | CASKNAGGNTEAFF | TGTGCCAGCAAAAACGCCGGCGGGAACACTGAAGCTTTCTTT
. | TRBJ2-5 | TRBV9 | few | CASSVGVGASLETQYF | TGTGCCAGCAGCGTAGGAGTGGGAGCTTCCCTAGAGACCCAGTACTTC
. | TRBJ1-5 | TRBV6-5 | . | CASGPWGANQPQHF | TGTGCCAGCGGTCCTTGGGGCGCCAATCAGCCCCAGCATTTT
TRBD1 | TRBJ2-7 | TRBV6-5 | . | CASSMGQPFYEQYF | TGTGCCAGCAGTATGGGACAGCCCTTCTACGAGCAGTACTTC
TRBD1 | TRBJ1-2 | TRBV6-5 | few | CASSYGGQGLYGYTF | TGTGCCAGCAGTTACGGAGGACAGGGACTTTATGGCTACACCTTC
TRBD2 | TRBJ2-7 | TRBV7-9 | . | CASSFRLASEQYF | TGTGCCAGCAGCTTTCGACTAGCGAGCGAGCAGTACTTC
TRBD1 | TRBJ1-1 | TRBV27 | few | CASSLRGDRTEAFF | TGTGCCAGCAGTTTACGGGGGGACAGGACTGAAGCTTTCTTT
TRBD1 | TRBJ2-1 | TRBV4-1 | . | CASSQDLQGPYNEQFF | TGCGCCAGCAGCCAAGATTTACAGGGGCCTTACAATGAGCAGTTCTTC
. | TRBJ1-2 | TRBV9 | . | CASSVGGRVETNYGYTF | TGTGCCAGCAGCGTAGGAGGCAGGGTGGAGACTAACTATGGCTACACCTTC